These 8 T cell receptor beta chains were sequenced from one sample in a study of T cells in Graves' hyperthyroidism and ophthalmopathy. Amplified TCR beta CDR3 regions came from RNA transcripts. HTBI primers were employed in a first-round RT-PCR of the TCR CDR3. TCRdb reanalysed the multiplex PCR reads using MiXCR and keeps one entry per CDR3 protein. The profile shows more than 300,000 distinct CDR3 sequences, around 14% of them singletons. The sequencing sample was made of blood. These TCRs come from a woman aged 18-29 years with Graves' hyperthyroidism.

This clonotype has at least ten counts. This chain connects TRBV12-3 or TRBV12-4 to TRBJ1-4; D is undetermined. Trimming removed 1 base at V and 10 bases at J, with 16 bases between. The CDR3 has 15 residues. Written as DNA, the CDR3 is TGTGCCAGCAGTTTAGAGCCCAGGAGTACCGCAAAACTGTTTTTT. Its translation is CASSLEPRSTAKLFF.

The table lists this clonotype with many counts. The chain uses TRBV30 and TRBJ2-1; D unclear. Germline V gene data show CDR1 as GTSNPN and CDR2 as SVGIG (reference sequence). Between the trimmed V and J ends, which lost 5 bases and 4 bases, there was a span of 6 bases. The CDR3 sequence is 11 residues long. CDR3 sequence: CAWASYNEQFF. CDR3 DNA sequence: TGTGCCTGGGCTTCATACAATGAGCAGTTCTTC. Supplemented by reference TRBV30 and TRBJ2-1, the full variable domain reads SQTIHQWPATLVQPVGSPLSLECTVEGTSNPNLYWYRQAAGRGLQLLFYSVGIGQISSEVPQNLSASRPQDRQFILSSKKLLLSDSGFYLCAWASYNEQFFGPGTRLTVL.

This clonotype was counted at least ten times. The CDR3: CASSYTDTGELFF. The CDR3, as DNA: TGTGCCAGCAGTTACACGGACACCGGGGAGCTGTTTTTT. The chain uses TRBV6-2 or TRBV6-3 and TRBJ2-2, with D uncertain. Between the trimmed V and J ends, which lost 2 bases and 3 bases, there was a span of 4 bases. The germline gives CDR1 MNHEY, CDR2 SVGEGT. This CDR3 is 13 amino acids long.

This clonotype was seen ten or more times. The chain recombines TRBV24-1 with TRBJ2-1; D is unresolved. This CDR3 has 17 residues. Looked up from germline, CDR1 is KGHDR and CDR2 is SFDVKD. Between the trimmed V and J ends, which lost 4 bases and 7 bases, there was a span of 22 bases. The CDR3 here is CATSDRGGLGSRNEQFF. Here the CDR3 DNA reads TGTGCCACCAGTGACCGAGGCGGCTTAGGCTCCCGGAATGAGCAGTTCTTC.

At least ten counts were recorded for this clonotype. The genes are TRBV7-9 and TRBJ2-7, with D hard to call. The germline gives CDR1 SEHNR, CDR2 FQNEAQ (reference sequence). The V and J ends lost 4 bases and 6 bases respectively, with 7 bases between them. The CDR3 loop spans 11 amino acids. CDR3 coding DNA: TGTGCCAGCAGCTCGCTGGCCGAGCAGTACTTC. Protein: CASSSLAEQYF.

This clonotype was seen many times. The rearrangement joins TRBV6-2 or TRBV6-3 to TRBJ2-3, with 10 bases matching TRBD2. Germline V gives CDR1 MNHEY, CDR2 SVGEGT. Losses at the gene ends were 7 bases for V and 2 bases for J; bases not matched to a gene: 6. CDR3 size: 15 residues. CDR3 sequence (DNA): TGTGCCAGCATCCTAGCGGGAGCGAACACAGATACGCAGTATTTT. Its protein is CASILAGANTDTQYF.

A word on this clonotype: It may be a read error: a sequence one base away is much more abundant. The rearrangement joins TRBV19 to TRBJ2-2; 12 positions match TRBD2. V was clipped by 3 bases and J by 9 bases; unmatched bases: 11. The CDR3 totals 17 residues. Per germline, CDR1 LNHDA and CDR2 SQIVND (reference sequence). The chain's CDR3 is CASSMRLAGGWTRELFF. For the CDR3, the DNA is TGTGCCAGTAGTATGCGTCTAGCGGGAGGGTGGACCAGGGAGCTGTTTTTT.

This clonotype was seen many times. The rearrangement joins TRBV28 to TRBJ2-1; a weak D match, TRBD2 (6 bases). Trimming removed 11 bases from V and 1 base from J, with 12 bases in between. The CDR3 covers 13 residues. CDR1 is MDHEN, CDR2 SYDVKM, per germline. CDR3 residues: CAGSRGSYNEQFF. CDR3 nucleotides: TGTGCCGGTAGCCGGGGGTCCTACAATGAGCAGTTCTTC.